This TCR beta chain stems from a study of blood T cell repertoires in COVID-19. Methods used by the authors: Reference gene primer amplification gave estimated nucleated cell counts. TCRdb's table, derived via immunoSEQ multiplex PCR, lists solely in-frame clones and lacks some. V, J and clone size are taken as reported in that table, and D and trimming were inferred from the DNA itself. Among some 240,000 clones listed, roughly 80% were seen once. The CDR3 has 15 amino acids. Germline V gives CDR1 LGHDT, CDR2 YNNKEL (reference sequence). J was trimmed by 5 bases and V by 3 bases; bases with no gene match: 7.

This chain connects TRBV3-1 (or the pseudogene TRBV3-2) to TRBJ1-1, with 9 positions matching TRBD1. Sequencing was done on a sample of peripheral blood. This clonotype was sampled from a woman between 70 and 85 years old with acute or convalescent COVID-19. CDR3 in DNA: TGTGCCAGCAGCCACCTTTCCGGGACAGGGACTGAAGCTTTCTTT. The encoded protein is CASSHLSGTGTEAFF.